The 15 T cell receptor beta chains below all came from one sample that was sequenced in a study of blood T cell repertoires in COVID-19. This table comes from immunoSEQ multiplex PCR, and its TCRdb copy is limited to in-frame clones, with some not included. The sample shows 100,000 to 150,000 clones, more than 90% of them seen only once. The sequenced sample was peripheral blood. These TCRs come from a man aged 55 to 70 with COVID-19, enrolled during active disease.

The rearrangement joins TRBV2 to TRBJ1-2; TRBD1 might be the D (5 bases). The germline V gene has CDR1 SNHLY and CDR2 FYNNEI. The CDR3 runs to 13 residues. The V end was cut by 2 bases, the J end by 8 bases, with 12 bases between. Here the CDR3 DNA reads TGTGCCAGCAGTGAAATAAGGGGTCGGGGCTACACCTTC. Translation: CASSEIRGRGYTF.

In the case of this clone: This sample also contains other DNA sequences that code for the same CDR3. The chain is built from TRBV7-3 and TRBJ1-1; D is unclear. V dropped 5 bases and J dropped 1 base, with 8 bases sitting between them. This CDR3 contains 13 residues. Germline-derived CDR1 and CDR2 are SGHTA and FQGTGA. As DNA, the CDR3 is TGTGCCAGCAGCACGGGATCGAACACTGAAGCTTTCTTT. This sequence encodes CASSTGSNTEAFF.

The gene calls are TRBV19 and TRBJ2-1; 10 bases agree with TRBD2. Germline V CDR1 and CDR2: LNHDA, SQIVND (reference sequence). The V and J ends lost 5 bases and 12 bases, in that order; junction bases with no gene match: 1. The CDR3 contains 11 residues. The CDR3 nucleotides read TGTGCCAGTAGTGCTAGCGGGAGGCAGTTCTTC. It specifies CASSASGRQFF.

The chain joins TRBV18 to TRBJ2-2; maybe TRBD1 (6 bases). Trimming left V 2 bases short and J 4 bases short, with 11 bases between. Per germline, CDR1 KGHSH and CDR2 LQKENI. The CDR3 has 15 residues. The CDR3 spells CASSPNRDGTGELFF. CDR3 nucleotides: TGTGCCAGCTCACCAAACAGGGATGGCACCGGGGAGCTGTTTTTT.

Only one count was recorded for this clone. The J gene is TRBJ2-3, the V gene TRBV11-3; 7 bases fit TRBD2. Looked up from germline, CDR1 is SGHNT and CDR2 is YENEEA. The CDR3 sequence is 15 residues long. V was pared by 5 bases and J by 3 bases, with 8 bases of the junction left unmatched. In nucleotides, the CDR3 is TGTGCCAGCAGCCCAAAAGCGGGAAGTACAGATACGCAGTATTTT. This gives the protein CASSPKAGSTDTQYF.

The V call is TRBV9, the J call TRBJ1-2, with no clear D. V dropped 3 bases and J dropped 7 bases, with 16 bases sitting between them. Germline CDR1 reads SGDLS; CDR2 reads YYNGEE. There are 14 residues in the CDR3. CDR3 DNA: TGTGCCAGCAGCGCCCAACTCAGCGGAGGTGGCTACACCTTC. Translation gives CASSAQLSGGGYTF.

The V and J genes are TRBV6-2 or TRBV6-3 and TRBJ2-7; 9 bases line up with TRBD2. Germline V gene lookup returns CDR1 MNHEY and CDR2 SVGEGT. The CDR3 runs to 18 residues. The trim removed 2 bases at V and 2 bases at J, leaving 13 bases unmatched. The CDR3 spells CASSYPSTGTSPTYEQYF. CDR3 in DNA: TGTGCCAGCAGTTACCCTTCCACTGGGACTAGCCCTACCTACGAGCAGTACTTC.

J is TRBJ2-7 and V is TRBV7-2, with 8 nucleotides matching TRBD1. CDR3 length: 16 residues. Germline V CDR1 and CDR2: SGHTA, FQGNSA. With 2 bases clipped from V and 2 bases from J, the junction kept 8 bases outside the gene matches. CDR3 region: CASSLYSGTGPYEQYF. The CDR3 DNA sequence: TGTGCCAGCAGCTTATACTCCGGGACAGGCCCCTACGAGCAGTACTTC.

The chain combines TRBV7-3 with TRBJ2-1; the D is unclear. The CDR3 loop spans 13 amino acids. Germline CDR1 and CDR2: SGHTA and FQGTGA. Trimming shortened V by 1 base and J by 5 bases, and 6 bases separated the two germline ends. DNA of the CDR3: TGTGCCAGCAGCTTAAGCCAGGACAATGAGCAGTTCTTC. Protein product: CASSLSQDNEQFF.

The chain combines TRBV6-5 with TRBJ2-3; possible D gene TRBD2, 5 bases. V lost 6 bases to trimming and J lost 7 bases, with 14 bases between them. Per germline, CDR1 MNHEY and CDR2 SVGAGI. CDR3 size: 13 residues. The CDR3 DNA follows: TGTGCCAGCAGCCGTAGCGCACGCCATACGCAGTATTTT. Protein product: CASSRSARHTQYF.

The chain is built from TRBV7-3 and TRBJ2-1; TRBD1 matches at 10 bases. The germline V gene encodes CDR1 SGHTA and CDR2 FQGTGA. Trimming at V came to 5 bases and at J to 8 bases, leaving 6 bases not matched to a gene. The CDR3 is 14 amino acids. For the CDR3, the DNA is TGTGCCAGCAGCCCAGGGACAGGGGACGATGAGCAGTTCTTC. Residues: CASSPGTGDDEQFF. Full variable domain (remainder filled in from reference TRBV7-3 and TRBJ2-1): GAGVSQTPSNKVTEKGKYVELRCDPISGHTALYWYRQSLGQGPEFLIYFQGTGAADDSGLPNDRFFAVRPEGSVSTLKIQRTERGDSAVYLCASSPGTGDDEQFFGPGTRLTVL.

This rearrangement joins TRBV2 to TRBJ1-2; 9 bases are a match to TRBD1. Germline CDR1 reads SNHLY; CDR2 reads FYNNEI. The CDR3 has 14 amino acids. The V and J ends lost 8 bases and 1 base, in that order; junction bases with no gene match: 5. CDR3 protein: CASSGTGNNYGYTF. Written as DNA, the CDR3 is TGTGCCAGCTCCGGGACAGGGAATAACTATGGCTACACCTTC.

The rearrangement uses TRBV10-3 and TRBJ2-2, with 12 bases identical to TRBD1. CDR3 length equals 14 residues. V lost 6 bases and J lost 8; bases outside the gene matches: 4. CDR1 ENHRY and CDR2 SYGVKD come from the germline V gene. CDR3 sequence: CAISRDRGQGELFF. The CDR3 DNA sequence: TGTGCCATCAGCAGGGACAGGGGGCAAGGGGAGCTGTTTTTT.

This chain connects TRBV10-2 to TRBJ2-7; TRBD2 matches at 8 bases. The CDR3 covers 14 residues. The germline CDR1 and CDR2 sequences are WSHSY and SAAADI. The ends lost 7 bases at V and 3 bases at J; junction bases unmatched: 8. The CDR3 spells CASKESGSIYEQYF. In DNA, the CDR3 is TGCGCCAGCAAGGAGAGCGGGAGTATCTACGAGCAGTACTTC.

CDR3 protein: CASSIGGAEGAKNIQYF. CDR3 DNA: TGTGCCAGTAGTATTGGGGGGGCCGAGGGTGCCAAAAACATTCAGTACTTC. The chain has TRBV19 and TRBJ2-4; tentative D call: TRBD2 (7 bases). V dropped 3 bases and J dropped 1 base, with 16 bases sitting between them. Per germline, CDR1 LNHDA and CDR2 SQIVND (reference sequence). The CDR3 consists of 17 residues.